Shown below are 9 T cell receptor beta chains from a single sample sequenced in a study of early stage breast cancer tumors. Profiled with immunoSEQ multiplex PCR; TCRdb holds only in-frame clones, not every one. The sample shows about 50,000 clones, over 60% of them seen only once. Sequencing used blood. These TCRs come from a person aged 30-39 years with breast cancer.

CDR3 amino acids: CASSVQVNTEAFF. The DNA for the CDR3 is TGCGCCAGCAGCGTTCAGGTGAACACTGAAGCTTTCTTT. This rearrangement joins TRBV5-1 to TRBJ1-1; D call uncertain. This CDR3 comprises 13 residues. Germline CDR1 is SGHRS and CDR2 is YFSETQ. V was pared by 4 bases and J by 0 bases, with 7 bases between.

This clone was found once. The gene calls are TRBV2 and TRBJ2-1; D might be TRBD1 (5 bases). The germline V and J ends were trimmed by 8 bases and 4 bases, with 18 bases remaining between them. Per germline, CDR1 SNHLY and CDR2 FYNNEI. This CDR3 region has 15 residues. The CDR3 reads CASQKEGVTYNEQFF. Here the CDR3 DNA reads TGTGCCAGCCAAAAAGAAGGGGTTACTTACAATGAGCAGTTCTTC.

This chain links TRBV10-3 with TRBJ2-1, with 13 bases matching TRBD2. V was clipped by 8 bases and J by 9 bases; unmatched bases: 10. In germline, CDR1 is ENHRY, CDR2 SYGVKD. CDR3 length: 15 amino acids. The chain's CDR3 is CAIGPGLAGKGEQFF. DNA for the CDR3: TGTGCCATCGGCCCGGGACTAGCGGGAAAGGGTGAGCAGTTCTTC.

This clone was picked up one time. The chain joins TRBV30 to TRBJ2-3, with a weak D call TRBD1 (5 bases). V shed 0 bases and J shed 9 bases, with 19 bases lying between them. The CDR3 loop spans 15 amino acids. CDR1 is GTSNPN, CDR2 SVGIG, per germline (reference sequence). The CDR3 coding sequence is TGTGCCTGGAGTGTAGGGTGGAAGGACACACGAACGCAGTATTTT. This translates into CAWSVGWKDTRTQYF.

V usage is TRBV19 and J usage is TRBJ2-1, with D possibly being TRBD1 (6 bases). In germline, CDR1 is LNHDA, CDR2 SQIVND (reference sequence). Trimming left V 5 bases short and J 9 bases short, with 17 bases between. This CDR3 spans 14 amino acids. The CDR3 DNA reads as TGTGCCAGTAGTCCCGGACAGTTTAAGGTTGAGCAGTTCTTC. As protein: CASSPGQFKVEQFF.

The chain combines TRBV5-1 with TRBJ2-3; D might be TRBD1 (6 bases). The CDR3 covers 15 residues. Trimming pared 0 bases from V and 4 bases from J, leaving 12 bases between. Germline V gene lookup returns CDR1 SGHRS and CDR2 YFSETQ. As DNA, the CDR3 is TGCGCCAGCAGCTTGGGGGGGCTCAGGGCAGATACGCAGTATTTT. Translated, it gives CASSLGGLRADTQYF.

The chain couples TRBV6-5 to TRBJ2-1; TRBD2 matches 12 bases. The CDR3 loop spans 16 amino acids. Germline loops: CDR1 MNHEY, CDR2 SVGAGI. The J segment lost 3 bases and the V segment lost 4 bases, leaving 4 bases of the junction unmatched. The CDR3 nucleotides read TGTGCCAGCAGTTCACCGACTAGCGGGAGCTACAATGAGCAGTTCTTC. This encodes CASSSPTSGSYNEQFF.

The V gene is TRBV11-2, the J gene TRBJ2-1, with 14 bases that match TRBD2. CDR3 length: 16 residues. CDR1 and CDR2 (germline): SGHAT, FQNNGV. V was clipped by 5 bases and J by 8 bases; unmatched bases: 8. DNA for the CDR3: TGTGCCAGCAGCAAAGGACTAGCGGGAGGCTGGGATGAGCAGTTCTTC. Protein: CASSKGLAGGWDEQFF.

This chain links TRBV25-1 with TRBJ1-5; a weak D match, TRBD1 (5 bases). Germline CDR1 MGHDK, CDR2 SYGVNS. This CDR3 contains 14 residues. The V and J ends lost 0 bases and 5 bases respectively, with 8 bases between them. The CDR3 sequence: CASSEYGGDQPQHF. In DNA form, the CDR3 reads TGTGCCAGCAGTGAATATGGAGGGGATCAGCCCCAGCATTTT.